In this sample, the clone carrying this TCR beta chain turned up many times. This entry belongs to a study of T-cell reconstitution after alpha-beta-depleted transplantation in children. Trimming pared 5 bases from V and 4 bases from J, leaving 10 bases between. This CDR3 is built from 13 residues. Germline V CDR1 and CDR2: SGHTA, FQGNSA. TCRbeta library construction was performed incorporating unique molecular identifiers. TCRdb redid the calling of the PCR reads with MiXCR, one entry per CDR3 protein. The sample contains approximately 250,000 distinct CDR3 sequences, approximately 9.8% of which appear only once.

The V and J genes are TRBV7-2 and TRBJ2-3; D remains ambiguous. Source: PBMCs from the stem cell graft donor, taken from the stem cell graft. This receptor was identified in a human donor who donated a stem cell graft to a child with SCID. CDR3 nucleotide sequence: TGTGCCAGCAGCCCACAAGTGGCAGATACGCAGTATTTT. Translation: CASSPQVADTQYF. The variable domain in full, completed from reference TRBV7-2 and TRBJ2-3, reads GAGVSQSPSNKVTEKGKDVELRCDPISGHTALYWYRQSLGQGLEFLIYFQGNSAPDKSGLPSDRFSAERTGGSVSTLTIQRTQQEDSAVYLCASSPQVADTQYFGPGTRLTVL.